The next 25 T cell receptor beta chains were all read from a single sample in a study of blood T cells in healthy people across ages. Primers used in a second PCR of about 6 to 12 cycles were a sample-barcoded 5' primer and a J-beta primer mix. TCRdb re-called the 5' RACE reads through MiXCR, storing one row per CDR3 protein. The sample carries about 650,000 distinct CDR3 sequences, 32% recorded once. The specimen sequenced was blood. These receptors all stem from a woman of 80 years or more in good health.

This clonotype has more than one count but fewer than ten. The rearrangement joins TRBV30 to TRBJ1-3; D remains ambiguous. The CDR3 length is 13 residues. V lost 0 bases to trimming and J lost 1 base, with 4 bases between them. Germline CDR1 is GTSNPN and CDR2 is SVGIG (reference sequence). In DNA, the CDR3 is TGTGCCTGGAGTGTGGTTTCTGGAAACACCATATATTTT. Translation: CAWSVVSGNTIYF.

This clonotype has a single count. The rearrangement joins TRBV29-1 to TRBJ2-1; D is possibly TRBD2 (7 bases). Germline values: CDR1 SQVTM, CDR2 ANQGSEA. The CDR3 runs to 12 residues. V dropped 7 bases and J dropped 8 bases, with 15 bases sitting between them. CDR3: CSGERGGDEQFF. DNA for the CDR3: TGCAGCGGCGAGAGGGGGGGCGATGAGCAGTTCTTC.

This clonotype appeared many times. The chain links TRBV28 to TRBJ2-4, with D unclear. The germline V gene has CDR1 MDHEN and CDR2 SYDVKM. V lost 4 bases and J 1 base, leaving 17 bases between the germline ends. The CDR3 has 17 residues. CDR3 sequence: CASSSLGTLGAKNIQYF. CDR3 nucleotide sequence: TGTGCCAGCAGTTCCCTTGGCACCTTGGGGGCCAAAAACATTCAGTACTTC. Full variable domain (outside the CDR3, taken from reference TRBV28 and TRBJ2-4): DVKVTQSSRYLVKRTGEKVFLECVQDMDHENMFWYRQDPGLGLRLIYFSYDVKMKEKGDIPEGYSVSREKKERFSLILESASTNQTSMYLCASSSLGTLGAKNIQYFGAGTRLSVL.

This clonotype was recorded at least ten times. J is TRBJ1-2 and V is TRBV7-6; D gene ambiguous. The CDR3 covers 15 residues. Germline V lookup: CDR1 SGHVS, CDR2 FNYEAQ. Trimming took 2 bases from V and 3 from J, leaving 13 bases between them. In nucleotides, the CDR3 is TGTGCCAGCAGCTTAATGGACTCTCCCCACTATGGCTACACCTTC. This gives the protein CASSLMDSPHYGYTF.

As concerns this clonotype: Mismatch with germline at one junction end may stem from a read error. The chain combines TRBV20-1 with TRBJ2-7; possibly TRBD1 or TRBD2 for D (5 bases each). This CDR3 region has 15 residues. Germline V lookup: CDR1 DFQATT, CDR2 SNEGSKA (reference sequence). CDR3 protein: CSTTGPHEFSYERYF. CDR3 nucleotides: TGCAGTACTACGGGGCCCCATGAATTCTCCTACGAGCGGTACTTC.

For this clonotype: Possible read error: a much larger clone is one base away. CDR3 sequence: CASTAGPDPQYF. CDR3 DNA sequence: TGTGCCAGCACCGCTGGGCCAGATCCGCAGTATTTT. V and J are TRBV5-6 and TRBJ2-3; D gene ambiguous. The V gene's germline CDR1 is SGHDT and CDR2 YYEEEE. There are 12 residues in the CDR3.

In the case of this clonotype: A much larger clonotype is one base distant, so this may be a read error. V is TRBV9 and J is TRBJ2-2; tentative D call: TRBD2 (6 bases). From germline, CDR1 is SGDLS and CDR2 YYNGEE. The CDR3 is 15 residues long. For the CDR3, the DNA is TGTGCCAGCAGCGTGACAGTGGCGAACACCGGGGGGCTGTTTTTT. Protein sequence: CASSVTVANTGGLFF.

A word on this clonotype: This clone may be a read error of a much larger clone one base away. V usage is TRBV5-6 and J usage is TRBJ2-1, with unresolved D. The CDR3 is 11 amino acids. V lost 8 bases to trimming and J lost 3 bases, with 6 bases between them. Germline lookup yields CDR1 SGHDT and CDR2 YYEEEE. As DNA, the CDR3 is TGTGCCAGTACCGGCTACAATGAGCAGTTCTTC. Amino acids: CASTGYNEQFF. The entire variable domain, with the rest obtained from reference TRBV5-6 and TRBJ2-1, is as follows: DAGVTQSPTHLIKTRGQQVTLRCSPKSGHDTVSWYQQALGQGPQFIFQYYEEEERQRGNFPDRFSGHQFPNYSSELNVNALLLGDSALYLCASTGYNEQFFGPGTRLTVL.

This clonotype appeared many times. J is TRBJ1-1 and V is TRBV12-3 or TRBV12-4, with D possibly matching TRBD1 (5 bases). CDR3 length: 12 amino acids. V gave up 5 bases and J gave up 3 bases, with 7 bases separating them. This chain's CDR3 is CASSQTDTEAFF. Written as DNA, the CDR3 is TGTGCCAGCAGTCAGACAGACACTGAAGCTTTCTTT.

The chain couples TRBV3-1 to TRBJ2-5, with 10 bases identical to TRBD1. Gene TRBJ2-7 matches the end of the DNA better, so the J call may be wrong. The germline V gene encodes CDR1 LGHDT and CDR2 YNNKEL (reference sequence). The CDR3 runs 14 residues. The CDR3: CASRHTGQGNEQYF. For the CDR3, the DNA is TGTGCCAGCAGGCATACGGGACAGGGGAACGAGCAGTACTTC.

At least ten counts were recorded for this clonotype. The chain employs TRBV6-5 and TRBJ2-5; D gene uncertain. In germline, CDR1 is MNHEY, CDR2 SVGAGI. This CDR3 is 10 amino acids long. Trimming removed 6 bases from V and 3 bases from J, with 2 bases in between. CDR3 DNA sequence: TGTGCCAGCAGAAAAGAGACCCAGTACTTC. It yields the protein CASRKETQYF.

This clonotype appeared many times. The chain couples TRBV5-5 to TRBJ2-7; 11 bases are a match to TRBD1. Trimming cost V 4 bases and J 1 base; bases outside gene matches: 4. This CDR3 region has 15 residues. Per germline, CDR1 SGHKS and CDR2 YYEKEE (reference sequence). CDR3 sequence (DNA): TGTGCCAGCAGCCCGGACAGGGGGCGGTCCTACGAGCAGTACTTC. Translation: CASSPDRGRSYEQYF.

The sample holds a few counts of this clonotype. The chain employs TRBV20-1 and TRBJ1-1; D call uncertain. V was pared by 1 base and J by 2 bases, with 14 bases between. Germline assignment: CDR1 DFQATT and CDR2 SNEGSKA (reference sequence). This CDR3 is built from 15 residues. The CDR3 region has the DNA TGCAGTGCTAGAGTCGAGACGGGAGGCAACACTGAAGCTTTCTTT. Its translation: CSARVETGGNTEAFF.

This clonotype was picked up many times. The chain links TRBV5-1 to TRBJ1-1, with 7 bases lining up with TRBD1. CDR1 and CDR2 from the germline V gene are SGHRS and YFSETQ. The V and J ends lost 7 bases and 2 bases, in that order; junction bases with no gene match: 8. The CDR3 sequence is 14 residues long. The CDR3 nucleotides are TGCGCCAGCCAGGGACAGCGAGGTAACACTGAAGCTTTCTTT. Translating gives CASQGQRGNTEAFF. The full variable domain, rest sourced from reference TRBV5-1 and TRBJ1-1, is KAGVTQTPRYLIKTRGQQVTLSCSPISGHRSVSWYQQTPGQGLQFLFEYFSETQRNKGNFPGRFSGRQFSNSRSEMNVSTLELGDSALYLCASQGQRGNTEAFFGQGTRLTVV.

This clonotype occurred a few times. Being one base from a much bigger clone, this may be a read error. The chain employs TRBV20-1 and TRBJ2-7, with D perhaps TRBD1 or TRBD2 (5 bases each). The length of the CDR3 is 14 residues. CDR1 and CDR2 from the germline V gene are DFQATT and SNEGSKA (reference sequence). V lost 6 bases, J lost 7 bases, and 22 bases lay in between. The DNA for the CDR3 is TGCAGTGCGAGCACCGGGACCGTCTGCGGTGAGCAGTACTTC. Translating it yields CSASTGTVCGEQYF.

This clonotype was picked up many times. The chain carries TRBV2 and TRBJ1-6; 11 positions agree with TRBD1. The CDR3 is made up of 15 amino acids. The V and J ends lost 6 bases and 4 bases, in that order; junction bases with no gene match: 2. From germline, CDR1 is SNHLY and CDR2 FYNNEI. In DNA form, the CDR3 reads TGTGCCAGCAGAGGACAGGGGGCTTATAATTCACCCCTCCACTTT. Its protein is CASRGQGAYNSPLHF.

V is TRBV7-2 and J is TRBJ2-7, with D perhaps TRBD1 (5 bases). In germline, CDR1 is SGHTA, CDR2 FQGNSA. There are 14 residues in the CDR3. V dropped 2 bases and J dropped 2 bases, with 10 bases sitting between them. CDR3 region: CASSLRQSTYEQYF. DNA for the CDR3: TGTGCCAGCAGCTTAAGACAGAGCACCTACGAGCAGTACTTC. The complete variable domain, with remaining parts taken from reference TRBV7-2 and TRBJ2-7, reads GAGVSQSPSNKVTEKGKDVELRCDPISGHTALYWYRQSLGQGLEFLIYFQGNSAPDKSGLPSDRFSAERTGGSVSTLTIQRTQQEDSAVYLCASSLRQSTYEQYFGPGTRLTVT.

The gene calls are TRBV5-1 and TRBJ2-5; no reliable D call. Judging by the DNA end, TRBJ2-7 fits better; the J call may be wrong. The CDR3 length is 13 residues. Germline CDR1 and CDR2: SGHRS and YFSETQ. CDR3 DNA: TGCGCCAGCAGCCCGAAGTTAGAAGGCGAGCAGTACTTC. It translates to CASSPKLEGEQYF.

This clonotype appeared many times. A much larger clone is a single base away; this may be a read error. The rearrangement uses TRBV5-1 and TRBJ2-5; 9 bases are a match to TRBD2. The CDR3 spans 15 residues. J gave up 4 bases and V 1 base, and 5 bases lay outside the gene matches. The germline gives CDR1 SGHRS, CDR2 YFSETQ. The CDR3 sequence is CASSLSPAGGETQYF. CDR3 nucleotides: TGCGCCAGCAGCTTGAGCCCAGCGGGGGGAGAGACCCAGTACTTC.

The rearrangement uses TRBV9 and TRBJ2-1; TRBD2 agrees at 11 bases. The V gene end was trimmed by 2 bases and the J gene end by 9 bases; junction bases not matched to a gene: 7. The CDR3 length is 15 residues. Germline values: CDR1 SGDLS, CDR2 YYNGEE. CDR3 amino acids: CASSVTSGGEGEQFF. CDR3 in DNA: TGTGCCAGCAGCGTTACTAGCGGGGGAGAAGGTGAGCAGTTCTTC. Drawing the rest from reference TRBV9 and TRBJ2-1, the complete variable domain is DSGVTQTPKHLITATGQRVTLRCSPRSGDLSVYWYQQSLDQGLQFLIQYYNGEERAKGNILERFSAQQFPDLHSELNLSSLELGDSALYFCASSVTSGGEGEQFFGPGTRLTVL.

This clonotype was counted at least ten times. The rearrangement links TRBV7-2 to TRBJ2-1; 13 nucleotides match TRBD2. The CDR3 loop spans 14 amino acids. After removal of 5 bases from V and 15 bases from J, the junction contained 10 bases not matched to a gene. Looked up from germline, CDR1 is SGHTA and CDR2 is FQGNSA. The CDR3 here is CASSPGLAGAGWFF. The CDR3 DNA sequence: TGTGCCAGCAGCCCCGGACTAGCGGGGGCGGGGTGGTTCTTC.

This clonotype was picked up a small number of times. This chain uses TRBV5-8 with TRBJ2-2; TRBD1 might be the D (6 bases). This CDR3 comprises 15 residues. Looked up from germline, CDR1 is SGHTS and CDR2 is YDEGEE. V lost 4 bases and J lost 4, with 14 bases in between. The CDR3 DNA follows: TGTGCCAGCAGCCCCAGGGGCCTTTTCACCGGGGAGCTGTTTTTT. It encodes CASSPRGLFTGELFF.

In its sample, this clonotype was seen many times. The V and J genes are TRBV28 and TRBJ2-7, with D tentatively TRBD2 (7 bases). V was shortened by 6 bases and J by 4 bases, with 19 bases between the two germline ends. The germline CDR1 and CDR2 sequences are MDHEN and SYDVKM. The CDR3 runs 15 residues. The DNA for the CDR3 is TGTGCCAGCAGACCTGAGGGGGGGGGCAGGTACGAGCAGTACTTC. Translated, it gives CASRPEGGGRYEQYF.

This clonotype was seen at least ten times. This chain's CDR3 is CASSTSGDTGELFF. CDR3 nucleotides: TGTGCCAGCAGCACCTCAGGGGACACCGGGGAGCTGTTTTTT. This chain uses TRBV7-3 with TRBJ2-2, with D possibly being TRBD1 (6 bases). The CDR3 runs to 14 residues. Deletions cut 5 bases from V and 3 bases from J, with 10 bases between. CDR1 SGHTA and CDR2 FQGTGA come from the germline V gene.

This clonotype was detected ten times or more. The V gene is TRBV30, the J gene TRBJ2-3; D gene ambiguous. Germline lookup yields CDR1 GTSNPN and CDR2 SVGIG (reference sequence). The CDR3 contains 15 residues. V shed 1 base and J shed 2 bases, with 13 bases lying between them. CDR3 region: CAWSDGKTYTDTQYF. As DNA, the CDR3 is TGTGCCTGGAGTGATGGAAAAACGTACACAGATACGCAGTATTTT.